Listed here are 31 T cell receptor beta chains from one sample, sequenced in a study of T cell responses to AZD1222 COVID-19 vaccine (dated by TCRdb to about 2021). The time point label, as the study defines it: baseline before first vaccination. This specimen's treatment or condition label, per the study, means: meningococcal conjugate vaccine given as trial control. Library generation was performed with the immunoSEQ multiplex PCR assay. In its TCRdb copy, this immuneACCESS table keeps in-frame sequences only and misses some clones. Where compared with another copy, unresolved V genes explain less than half of these, and the others have no known cause. The table for this sample lists 120,000 to 150,000 clones; about nine tenths of them were counted only once. 2.8% of the sample lies in the top ten. The starting material was peripheral blood, obtained on day 0 of MenACWY control vaccination. These receptors all stem from an adult in good health.

This clone was recorded a few times. The rearrangement uses TRBV2 and TRBJ2-1, with 15 bases aligning to TRBD2. The CDR3 spans 17 residues. Germline V gene data show CDR1 as SNHLY and CDR2 as FYNNEI. V dropped 6 bases and J dropped 3; count of bases not matched to a gene: 6. The CDR3 nucleotides are TGTGCCAGCAGGTTCGGGACTAGCGGGGGGTACTACAATGAGCAGTTCTTC. Translation gives CASRFGTSGGYYNEQFF.

The rearrangement joins TRBV2 to TRBJ1-2; the D gene is possibly TRBD1 (5 bases). Germline-derived CDR1 and CDR2 are SNHLY and FYNNEI. The CDR3 has 14 residues. V lost 5 bases and J 6 bases, leaving 16 bases between the germline ends. Written as DNA, the CDR3 is TGTGCCAGCAGTACAGGCTTACCCTTAAATGGCTACACCTTC. This translates into CASSTGLPLNGYTF.

The chain joins TRBV30 to TRBJ1-6, with 11 nucleotides matching TRBD1. V was clipped by 5 bases and J by 7 bases; unmatched bases: 4. The CDR3 is 14 amino acids. Germline loops: CDR1 GTSNPN, CDR2 SVGIG (reference sequence). CDR3 DNA: TGTGCCTGGTCCCGGGACAGGGGGAATTCACCCCTCCACTTT. It encodes CAWSRDRGNSPLHF.

The V and J genes are TRBV27 and TRBJ1-5; D is unresolved. The CDR3 contains 14 residues. Germline CDR1 and CDR2: MNHEY and SMNVEV (reference sequence). Trimming took off 3 bases at V and 1 base at J, with 7 bases between the two ends. CDR3 in DNA: TGTGCCAGCAGTTTTGGTGTGAGCAATCAGCCCCAGCATTTT. It encodes CASSFGVSNQPQHF.

The chain recombines TRBV15 with TRBJ2-3, with 13 bases lining up with TRBD2. V gave up 0 bases and J gave up 1 base; unmatched junction bases: 4. This CDR3 has 18 amino acids. The germline V gene encodes CDR1 LNHNV and CDR2 YYDKDF (reference sequence). This chain's CDR3 is CATSRELAGGPGTDTQYF. The CDR3 DNA sequence: TGTGCCACCAGCAGAGAACTAGCGGGGGGGCCGGGCACAGATACGCAGTATTTT.

This chain joins TRBV27 and TRBJ1-5, with TRBD1 identical over 7 bases. CDR3 length equals 13 residues. The germline V gene encodes CDR1 MNHEY and CDR2 SMNVEV (reference sequence). Trimming removed 6 bases from V and 4 bases from J; junction bases left unmatched: 3. In nucleotides, the CDR3 is TGTGCCAGCAGGACGACAGGGAATCAGCCCCAGCATTTT. As protein: CASRTTGNQPQHF.

The chain has TRBV9 and TRBJ1-1; 7 positions match TRBD1. Germline V gene lookup returns CDR1 SGDLS and CDR2 YYNGEE. V trimming: 2 bases; J trimming: 0 bases; junction bases outside the gene matches: 1. The CDR3 runs to 14 residues. CDR3: CASSVGTVNTEAFF. The DNA for the CDR3 is TGTGCCAGCAGCGTTGGGACAGTGAACACTGAAGCTTTCTTT.

The chain combines TRBV6-5 with TRBJ2-1; 11 nucleotides align to TRBD2. Germline CDR1 is MNHEY and CDR2 is SVGAGI. The CDR3 contains 15 residues. The junction had 5 bases not matched to a gene; V was cut back by 4 bases and J by 6 bases. CDR3 sequence (DNA): TGTGCCAGCAGTTCCGGGACTAGCGGCTCCAATGAGCAGTTCTTC. Translated: CASSSGTSGSNEQFF.

The V call is TRBV6-2 or TRBV6-3, the J call TRBJ2-7, with TRBD1 as a possible D gene (6 bases). V lost 5 bases and J 3 bases, leaving 17 bases between the germline ends. This CDR3 spans 15 amino acids. CDR1 MNHEY and CDR2 SVGEGT come from the germline V gene. Here the CDR3 DNA reads TGTGCCAGCAGTAATACAGGGATTGAAGGCTACGAGCAGTACTTC. Encoded protein: CASSNTGIEGYEQYF.

In DNA, the CDR3 is TGTGCCAGCAAAGAGGGCCCGGGTTTAGACTATGGCTACACCTTC. Its translation: CASKEGPGLDYGYTF. This chain connects TRBV6-5 to TRBJ1-2; D uncertain. The CDR3 sequence is 15 residues long. The germline V gene encodes CDR1 MNHEY and CDR2 SVGAGI. V was clipped by 7 bases and J by 3 bases, with 18 bases between them.

V and J are TRBV3-1 (or the pseudogene TRBV3-2) and TRBJ1-1; D remains unclear. From germline, CDR1 is LGHDT and CDR2 YNNKEL (reference sequence). Deletions cut 4 bases from V and 4 bases from J, with 16 bases between. CDR3 length: 15 amino acids. The CDR3 spells CASSPPVGRSTEAFF. CDR3 DNA: TGTGCCAGCAGCCCGCCAGTTGGTAGGAGCACTGAAGCTTTCTTT.

This clone was detected a few times. The chain links TRBV10-3 to TRBJ1-5; D is perhaps TRBD1 (5 bases). The V gene's germline CDR1 is ENHRY and CDR2 SYGVKD. CDR3 size: 12 residues. With 11 bases removed from V and 7 bases from J, the gap between germline ends came to 15 bases. The CDR3 bases are TGTGCCGCGGGGGGGGGAGAACAGCCCCAGCATTTT. Amino acids: CAAGGGEQPQHF.

The chain combines TRBV23-1 with TRBJ1-6; TRBD1 is a possible D gene (5 bases). TRBV23-1 is noted as an ORF with a role that remains uncertain. The ends were cut back, 2 bases at V and 3 bases at J, with 14 bases in the middle. The CDR3 covers 17 residues. Here the CDR3 reads CASSQKGRDFYNSPLHF. The CDR3 coding sequence is TGCGCCAGCAGTCAAAAGGGTCGGGACTTCTATAATTCACCCCTCCACTTT.

The chain recombines TRBV19 with TRBJ1-2, with TRBD1 as a possible D gene (6 bases). In germline, CDR1 is LNHDA, CDR2 SQIVND (reference sequence). V gave up 6 bases and J gave up 2 bases, with 13 bases separating them. The CDR3 is made up of 14 amino acids. Here the CDR3 DNA reads TGTGCCAGTAGCCCACTAACAGGGAACTATGGCTACACCTTC. It translates to CASSPLTGNYGYTF.

Only a few counts were recorded for this clone. The chain recombines TRBV29-1 with TRBJ1-1, with 7 nucleotides matching TRBD1. Germline CDR1 SQVTM, CDR2 ANQGSEA. Germline trimming cut 6 bases from V and 6 bases from J; bases unmatched to any gene: 7. CDR3 length: 12 amino acids. Here the CDR3 DNA reads TGCAGCGTCCACAGGGGAGGGGCTGAAGCTTTCTTT. Amino acid sequence: CSVHRGGAEAFF.

The rearrangement uses TRBV18 and TRBJ1-1; no definite D call. Deletions cut 0 bases from V and 0 bases from J, with 2 bases between. CDR1 and CDR2 (germline): KGHSH, LQKENI. The CDR3 spans 13 residues. This CDR3 is CASSPPVNTEAFF. CDR3 nucleotide sequence: TGTGCCAGCTCACCACCCGTGAACACTGAAGCTTTCTTT.

This chain uses TRBV5-8 with TRBJ2-3; D is possibly TRBD1 (6 bases). This CDR3 has 13 amino acids. V dropped 2 bases and J dropped 3 bases, with 7 bases sitting between them. The germline CDR1 and CDR2 sequences are SGHTS and YDEGEE. The CDR3 protein is CASSFRGTDTQYF. The CDR3 DNA follows: TGTGCCAGCAGCTTTAGGGGGACAGATACGCAGTATTTT.

This rearrangement joins TRBV20-1 to TRBJ1-5; D perhaps matches TRBD1 (6 bases). Germline V gene lookup returns CDR1 DFQATT and CDR2 SNEGSKA (reference sequence). This CDR3 spans 16 amino acids. Trimming took off 3 bases at V and 0 bases at J, with 15 bases between the two ends. In nucleotides, the CDR3 is TGCAGTGCTAGTCCCACAGGGAGACTTAGCAATCAGCCCCAGCATTTT. It codes for CSASPTGRLSNQPQHF.

V gene TRBV7-9 combines with J gene TRBJ2-4; 16 nucleotides line up with TRBD2. V lost 4 bases and J lost 1; bases outside the gene matches: 7. The germline gives CDR1 SEHNR, CDR2 FQNEAQ (reference sequence). CDR3 length: 19 amino acids. CDR3 in amino acids: CASSSPGLAGGPAKNIQYF. The CDR3 DNA reads TGTGCCAGCAGCTCACCGGGACTAGCGGGAGGGCCGGCCAAAAACATTCAGTACTTC.

The gene calls are TRBV30 and TRBJ1-6; D remains ambiguous. Germline CDR1 and CDR2: GTSNPN and SVGIG (reference sequence). The CDR3 is 15 amino acids. V was pared by 4 bases and J by 0 bases, with 10 bases between. The CDR3 nucleotides read TGTGCCTGGACCGTGGGAGGCTCCTATAATTCACCCCTCCACTTT. It encodes CAWTVGGSYNSPLHF.

The rearrangement links TRBV7-9 to TRBJ1-3; perhaps TRBD1 as D (5 bases). The germline V gene has CDR1 SEHNR and CDR2 FQNEAQ (reference sequence). The CDR3 is 15 amino acids. V was clipped by 3 bases and J by 0 bases, with 9 bases between them. The CDR3: CASSFQGRSGNTIYF. Written as DNA, the CDR3 is TGTGCCAGCAGCTTCCAGGGTCGCTCTGGAAACACCATATATTTT.

As concerns this clone: An end of the junction does not agree with germline; a read error may underlie this. The chain couples TRBV5-1 to TRBJ1-3; TRBD1 matches at 7 bases. This CDR3 has 18 amino acids. Germline assignment: CDR1 SGHRS and CDR2 YFSETQ. The CDR3 coding sequence is TGCGCCAGCAGCTTGAGCCCAGGGGGAGTAGGATCTGGAGACACCATATATTTT. Its translation: CASSLSPGGVGSGDTIYF.

The chain combines TRBV25-1 with TRBJ2-2, with D hard to call. V was pared by 2 bases and J by 0 bases, with 10 bases between. The CDR3 loop spans 16 amino acids. Germline loops: CDR1 MGHDK, CDR2 SYGVNS. DNA for the CDR3: TGTGCCAGCAGTGAACCTAAGGGTACGAACACCGGGGAGCTGTTTTTT. Translation gives CASSEPKGTNTGELFF.

The chain joins TRBV24-1 to TRBJ2-3; 10 positions agree with TRBD2. This CDR3 region has 16 residues. V trimming: 5 bases; J trimming: 0 bases; junction bases outside the gene matches: 4. CDR1 and CDR2 (germline): KGHDR, SFDVKD. This CDR3 is CATSGPTSGSTDTQYF. The CDR3 DNA sequence: TGTGCCACCAGTGGCCCGACTAGCGGGAGCACAGATACGCAGTATTTT.

The chain has TRBV19 and TRBJ1-1, with no clear D. CDR3 length equals 16 residues. The germline CDR1 and CDR2 sequences are LNHDA and SQIVND (reference sequence). Trimming removed 1 base at V and 5 bases at J, with 17 bases between. As DNA, the CDR3 is TGTGCCAGTAGTATAGGCCCCCGACCGGGGAGAACTGAAGCTTTCTTT. This encodes CASSIGPRPGRTEAFF.

In its sample, this clone was seen once. The chain's CDR3 is CASSDQGPYEQYF. The CDR3, as DNA: TGTGCCAGCAGCGATCAGGGGCCCTACGAGCAGTACTTC. The V gene is TRBV27, the J gene TRBJ2-7, with D perhaps matching TRBD1 (6 bases). The CDR3 totals 13 residues. Trimming took off 6 bases at V and 2 bases at J, with 11 bases between the two ends. Germline values: CDR1 MNHEY, CDR2 SMNVEV (reference sequence).

Turning to this clone: The same CDR3 can be traced to other DNA sequences in this sample. The chain links TRBV10-3 to TRBJ2-7; perhaps TRBD1 as D (5 bases). Deletions cut 3 bases from V and 3 bases from J, with 6 bases between. The CDR3 is 12 residues long. CDR1 is ENHRY, CDR2 SYGVKD, per germline. This chain's CDR3 is CAISETGYEQYF. The DNA for the CDR3 is TGTGCCATCAGTGAAACAGGCTACGAGCAGTACTTC.

The chain joins TRBV27 to TRBJ1-1; 7 bases line up with TRBD1. Germline values: CDR1 MNHEY, CDR2 SMNVEV (reference sequence). CDR3 length equals 15 residues. V trimming: 5 bases; J trimming: 0 bases; junction bases outside the gene matches: 6. CDR3 bases: TGTGCCAGCAGTCGACGGGACAGATTGAACACTGAAGCTTTCTTT. Residues: CASSRRDRLNTEAFF.

The J gene is TRBJ2-3, the V gene TRBV28; D gene uncertain. Trimming shortened V by 8 bases and J by 5 bases, and 17 bases separated the two germline ends. CDR3 length: 14 residues. The V gene's germline CDR1 is MDHEN and CDR2 SYDVKM. The CDR3 DNA follows: TGTGCCAGCCACAGCAGTCGCCGAGGAGATACGCAGTATTTT. Its protein product is CASHSSRRGDTQYF.

V usage is TRBV5-1 and J usage is TRBJ1-1; D ambiguous. The germline CDR1 and CDR2 sequences are SGHRS and YFSETQ. The ends were cut back, 4 bases at V and 1 base at J, with 11 bases in the middle. CDR3 size: 14 residues. CDR3 protein: CASSGSVGNTEAFF. The CDR3 DNA sequence: TGCGCCAGCAGCGGATCCGTGGGGAACACTGAAGCTTTCTTT.

This sequence joins TRBV14 and TRBJ2-7, with 14 bases that match TRBD2. The CDR3 is 17 residues long. Unmatched junction bases numbered 7, after V lost 5 bases and J lost 1 base. Germline V gene lookup returns CDR1 SGHDN and CDR2 FVKESK. In nucleotides, the CDR3 is TGTGCCAGCAGCTCCCGACTAGCGGGAGGGCTATCCTACGAGCAGTACTTC. This gives the protein CASSSRLAGGLSYEQYF.